These T cell receptor beta chains were read from a single sample in a study of control samples from healthy donors and cancer patients. Data came from immunoSEQ multiplex PCR; TCRdb stores just in-frame clones and leaves some out. This sample has 120,000 or so clones, with roughly nine tenths found just once. Sequencing was done on a sample of blood. The receptors shown here come from a man in his fifties in good health. Each CDR3 is given with its conserved first and last residue. Each record gives: J gene, D gene, V gene, clone size, CDR3 protein, CDR3 DNA. D genes are given only for firm matches. Some rows have no size entry. The others give once, few or many, or a class for an expanded clone.

TRBJ2-7	TRBD1	TRBV6-2/TRBV6-3	NA	CASSSTGQGRYEQYF	TGTGCCAGCAGTTCGACGGGACAGGGGAGATACGAGCAGTACTTC
TRBJ2-7	NA	TRBV4-3	NA	CASSQGETYEQYF	TGCGCCAGCAGCCAAGGAGAGACCTACGAGCAGTACTTC
TRBJ1-4	NA	TRBV7-9	few	CASSLAGVEKLFF	TGTGCCAGCAGCTTAGCGGGGGTTGAAAAACTGTTTTTT
TRBJ2-2	NA	TRBV4-1	NA	CASSQADGRSRGTGELFF	TGCGCCAGCAGCCAAGCCGATGGACGGTCGAGAGGCACCGGGGAGCTGTTTTTT
TRBJ1-1	NA	TRBV4-1	NA	CASSQEGTTEAFF	TGCGCCAGCAGCCAAGAAGGGACCACTGAAGCTTTCTTT
TRBJ2-1	NA	TRBV7-9	once	CASSWVPTYNEQFF	TGTGCCAGCAGCTGGGTTCCCACCTACAATGAGCAGTTCTTC
TRBJ1-2	NA	TRBV20-1	NA	CSAVGASGYTF	TGCAGTGCCGTGGGGGCTAGTGGCTACACCTTC
TRBJ1-2	NA	TRBV28	NA	CASKLDGANYGYTF	TGTGCCAGCAAGCTGGACGGTGCTAACTATGGCTACACCTTC
TRBJ1-2	NA	TRBV6-5	NA	CASRAGGLANYGYTF	TGTGCCAGCCGGGCCGGGGGGCTGGCCAACTATGGCTACACCTTC
TRBJ2-7	NA	TRBV6-1	NA	CASLREGHYSYEQYF	TGTGCCAGCCTCCGAGAGGGACACTACTCCTACGAGCAGTACTTC
TRBJ2-7	TRBD1	TRBV6-6	NA	CASRSTGGAYEQYF	TGTGCCAGCAGGTCGACAGGGGGCGCGTACGAGCAGTACTTC
TRBJ2-7	TRBD2	TRBV5-1	NA	CASSLGTSAYEQYF	TGCGCCAGCAGCTTGGGGACTAGCGCCTACGAGCAGTACTTC
TRBJ2-1	TRBD2	TRBV13	NA	CASSLTGGVYNEQFF	TGTGCCAGCAGCTTAACCGGGGGGGTATACAATGAGCAGTTCTTC
TRBJ1-1	NA	TRBV19	NA	CASSIQPGNTEAFF	TGTGCCAGTAGTATCCAGCCCGGGAACACTGAAGCTTTCTTT
TRBJ1-1	NA	TRBV14	few	CASSQVNTEAFF	TGTGCCAGCAGCCAAGTCAACACTGAAGCTTTCTTT
TRBJ1-1	TRBD1	TRBV27	NA	CASSLRTGGSTEAFF	TGTGCCAGCAGTTTGAGGACAGGGGGAAGTACTGAAGCTTTCTTT